One and the same sample provided the 9 T cell receptor beta chains below, sequenced in a study of technical replicates of blood from a few donors. Data came from immunoSEQ multiplex PCR; TCRdb stores just in-frame clones and leaves some out. This table holds 60,000 to 85,000 clones, around 95% found once. Material: T cells isolated from PBMCs. The receptor source for this set is a human donor in good health.

V is TRBV6-5 and J is TRBJ2-1; tentative D call: TRBD1 (6 bases). In germline, CDR1 is MNHEY, CDR2 SVGAGI. Trimming pared 5 bases from V and 6 bases from J, leaving 11 bases between. This CDR3 contains 13 residues. The CDR3 region is CASSQLTGNEQFF. CDR3 sequence (DNA): TGTGCCAGCAGTCAGTTGACAGGCAATGAGCAGTTCTTC.

This sequence joins TRBV4-2 and TRBJ2-1; D remains unclear. Trimming left V 6 bases short and J 10 bases short, with 10 bases between. The germline V gene encodes CDR1 LGHNA and CDR2 YNFKEQ. The CDR3 extends over 11 amino acids. In DNA form, the CDR3 reads TGTGCCAGCAGGAGTAGCTGGGAGCAGTTCTTC. It codes for CASRSSWEQFF.

This clone was seen a single time. The genes are TRBV7-8 and TRBJ2-5; the match to TRBD2 covers 13 bases. Trimming removed 6 bases from V and 5 bases from J; junction bases left unmatched: 15. The CDR3 runs to 18 residues. Germline V lookup: CDR1 SGHVS, CDR2 FQNEAQ. Written as DNA, the CDR3 is TGTGCCAGCAGACTTAGGGGAGGACTAGCGGGAGTTGGGGAGACCCAGTACTTC. It encodes CASRLRGGLAGVGETQYF.

V gene TRBV7-9 combines with J gene TRBJ1-1; D not certain. The CDR3 contains 13 residues. Germline loops: CDR1 SEHNR, CDR2 FQNEAQ (reference sequence). V was trimmed by 4 bases and J by 0 bases, leaving 6 bases between them. Written as DNA, the CDR3 is TGTGCCAGCAGCTCGACTGTGAACACTGAAGCTTTCTTT. Amino acids: CASSSTVNTEAFF. Together with reference TRBV7-9 and TRBJ1-1, the CDR3 gives the full variable domain: DTGVSQNPRHKITKRGQNVTFRCDPISEHNRLYWYRQTLGQGPEFLTYFQNEAQLEKSRLLSDRFSAERPKGSFSTLEIQRTEQGDSAMYLCASSSTVNTEAFFGQGTRLTVV.

V and J are TRBV6-1 and TRBJ2-5; 9 bases fit TRBD1. This CDR3 is built from 14 residues. Germline CDR1 MNHNS, CDR2 SASEGT. J was trimmed by 7 bases and V by 6 bases; bases with no gene match: 9. The CDR3 region has the DNA TGTGCCAGCAGGTTGGACAGGGGATCAGCGACCCAGTACTTC. It translates to CASRLDRGSATQYF.

The V call is TRBV10-3, the J call TRBJ1-4; no definite D call. Germline CDR1 and CDR2: ENHRY and SYGVKD. Trimming took 2 bases from V and 5 from J, leaving 12 bases between them. There are 15 residues in the CDR3. CDR3 DNA sequence: TGTGCCATCAGTGAGACCAACAACCAAAATGAAAAACTGTTTTTT. Its protein product is CAISETNNQNEKLFF.

The chain joins TRBV18 to TRBJ2-7; TRBD1 matches 8 bases. In germline, CDR1 is KGHSH, CDR2 LQKENI. CDR3 length: 16 amino acids. J gave up 2 bases and V 8 bases, and 14 bases lay outside the gene matches. The CDR3 sequence is CASQGAEAGNPYEQYF. CDR3 bases: TGTGCCAGCCAGGGGGCTGAGGCGGGGAATCCCTACGAGCAGTACTTC.

The chain combines TRBV5-4 with TRBJ2-2; perhaps TRBD2 as D (7 bases). CDR3 size: 15 residues. Germline CDR1 SGHNT, CDR2 YYREEE (reference sequence). With 4 bases removed from V and 7 bases from J, the gap between germline ends came to 17 bases. As DNA, the CDR3 is TGTGCCAGCAGCACGGGACATCGCGGGAGCGGGGAGCTGTTTTTT. Amino acid sequence: CASSTGHRGSGELFF.

V gene TRBV19 combines with J gene TRBJ1-2, with D perhaps TRBD1 (5 bases). Trimming cost V 10 bases and J 8 bases, with 23 bases left between them. The germline gives CDR1 LNHDA, CDR2 SQIVND (reference sequence). This CDR3 contains 14 residues. CDR3 DNA sequence: TGTGCCACTACCATGGGGCAGGGTATGAGGGGCTACACCTTC. Its translation is CATTMGQGMRGYTF.